The 10 T cell receptor beta chains presented below share a single source sample, sequenced in a study of STAT5B mutations in CD4+ large granular lymphocyte leukemia. The protocol was immunoSEQ multiplex PCR, while the TCRdb copy is restricted to in-frame clones and leaves out a portion. Found here are approximately 40,000 clones, roughly 79% of them singletons; the top ten hold 3.6%. The sequenced sample consisted of CD4+ T cells from blood buffy coats. Receptors originate from a human donor in good health.

This sequence joins TRBV7-9 and TRBJ1-5; D call uncertain. CDR1 SEHNR and CDR2 FQNEAQ come from the germline V gene (reference sequence). V lost 1 base to trimming and J lost 5 bases, with 12 bases between them. This CDR3 contains 15 residues. CDR3 protein: CASSLGTSLYQPQHF. The DNA of the CDR3 is TGTGCCAGCAGCTTAGGAACCAGTCTTTATCAGCCCCAGCATTTT.

This clone was detected a few times. V usage is TRBV7-3 and J usage is TRBJ1-6; D call uncertain. The CDR3 runs to 13 residues. Per the germline V gene, CDR1 is SGHTA and CDR2 is FQGTGA. V lost 2 bases and J lost 1, with 0 bases in between. CDR3 residues: CASSLSYNSPLHF. For the CDR3, the DNA is TGTGCCAGCAGCTTATCCTATAATTCACCCCTCCACTTT.

The V call is TRBV5-4, the J call TRBJ1-1; 10 bases map to TRBD1. V gave up 4 bases and J gave up 8 bases; unmatched junction bases: 11. The germline V gene has CDR1 SGHNT and CDR2 YYREEE (reference sequence). The CDR3 has 15 amino acids. The CDR3 DNA reads TGTGCCAGCAGCGAAACCGGGACAGGGGATTCCGAAGCTTTCTTT. Protein: CASSETGTGDSEAFF.

The genes are TRBV11-3 and TRBJ2-3; D call uncertain. CDR1 and CDR2 (germline): SGHNT, YENEEA. The CDR3 consists of 15 residues. The germline V and J ends were trimmed by 1 base and 1 base, with 9 bases remaining between them. The CDR3 here is CASSLGPDGTDTQYF. CDR3 nucleotides: TGTGCCAGCAGCTTAGGGCCCGACGGCACAGATACGCAGTATTTT.

V gene TRBV11-2 combines with J gene TRBJ2-1; no clear D. The CDR3 consists of 15 residues. Germline CDR1 is SGHAT and CDR2 is FQNNGV. V lost 3 bases, J lost 4 bases, and 13 bases lay in between. In DNA form, the CDR3 reads TGTGCCAGCAGCTTCACAAGGCAGACGTACAATGAGCAGTTCTTC. Protein sequence: CASSFTRQTYNEQFF.

This clone was picked up a small number of times. V and J are TRBV10-3 and TRBJ2-1; weak D call: TRBD2 (6 bases). Trimming removed 7 bases at V and 1 base at J, with 11 bases between. Germline CDR1 reads ENHRY; CDR2 reads SYGVKD. The CDR3 spans 14 residues. In nucleotides, the CDR3 is TGTGCCATCACCCCTGGGGGGTCCTACAATGAGCAGTTCTTC. It codes for CAITPGGSYNEQFF.

The rearrangement joins TRBV28 to TRBJ2-7; D perhaps matches TRBD1 (5 bases). The CDR3 runs to 12 residues. Germline loops: CDR1 MDHEN, CDR2 SYDVKM. Trimming removed 6 bases at V and 5 bases at J, with 11 bases between. The CDR3 reads CASRRQSNEQYF. The CDR3 DNA reads TGTGCCAGCAGACGACAGAGCAACGAGCAGTACTTC. Variable domain in full (rest from reference TRBV28 and TRBJ2-7): DVKVTQSSRYLVKRTGEKVFLECVQDMDHENMFWYRQDPGLGLRLIYFSYDVKMKEKGDIPEGYSVSREKKERFSLILESASTNQTSMYLCASRRQSNEQYFGPGTRLTVT.

This clone was found once. V gene TRBV7-8 combines with J gene TRBJ1-2, with 12 positions matching TRBD1. The germline V gene has CDR1 SGHVS and CDR2 FQNEAQ. J lost 3 bases, V lost 6 bases, and 5 bases had no gene match. CDR3 size: 15 residues. The CDR3: CASSKGQGADYGYTF. CDR3 bases: TGTGCCAGCAGTAAGGGACAGGGGGCCGACTATGGCTACACCTTC.

The chain joins TRBV5-1 to TRBJ2-5; possibly TRBD2 for D (5 bases). Trimming stripped 3 bases from V and 5 bases from J, with 11 bases between. The length of the CDR3 is 13 residues. CDR1 and CDR2 from the germline V gene are SGHRS and YFSETQ. In nucleotides, the CDR3 is TGCGCCAGCAGCTCCGAGGGTGGGGAGACCCAGTACTTC. As protein: CASSSEGGETQYF.

The V gene is TRBV27, the J gene TRBJ2-2, with 8 positions matching TRBD1. J gave up 1 base and V 3 bases, and 13 bases lay outside the gene matches. Per the germline V gene, CDR1 is MNHEY and CDR2 is SMNVEV (reference sequence). CDR3 length equals 19 residues. In DNA, the CDR3 is TGTGCCAGCAGTTTCACCGCCGGCACCGGGACAGGGAACACCGGGGAGCTGTTTTTT. This encodes CASSFTAGTGTGNTGELFF.